These 7 T cell receptor beta chains came from one sample sequenced in a study of blood T cell repertoires in COVID-19. Using immunoSEQ multiplex PCR, the repertoire was profiled, and TCRdb retains in-frame clones only, with some absent. The data hold 100,000 to 150,000 clones, with about 80% observed a single time. The source material was peripheral blood. The receptors here all came from a man in his sixties with acute or convalescent COVID-19.

The chain couples TRBV6-6 to TRBJ1-1; TRBD1 matches 11 bases. CDR3 length equals 15 residues. V shed 6 bases, J shed 0 bases, and the junction held 3 bases outside the gene matches. CDR1 and CDR2 (germline): MNHNY, SVGAGI (reference sequence). CDR3 region: CASRPGQGVNTEAFF. CDR3 nucleotides: TGTGCCAGCAGGCCGGGACAGGGGGTGAACACTGAAGCTTTCTTT.

This clone was counted a single time. CDR3 nucleotide sequence: TGTGCCAGCAGGGAGGGGCCGGGGACTGAAGCTTTCTTT. Translation gives CASREGPGTEAFF. J is TRBJ1-1 and V is TRBV12-3 or TRBV12-4; maybe TRBD1 (5 bases). The CDR3 has 13 amino acids. V lost 6 bases and J lost 5, with 13 bases in between.

In this sample, this clone turned up once. The chain carries TRBV28 and TRBJ2-5; no definite D call. The V end lost 8 bases, the J end lost 1 base, and 5 bases lay between the germline ends. This CDR3 region has 11 residues. CDR1 MDHEN and CDR2 SYDVKM come from the germline V gene. The DNA of the CDR3 is TGTGCCAGCCGGGTCCAAGAGACCCAGTACTTC. Its protein product is CASRVQETQYF.

The chain employs TRBV20-1 and TRBJ2-7; maybe TRBD1 (6 bases). Trimming removed 4 bases from V and 3 bases from J, with 7 bases in between. The CDR3 has 11 residues. CDR1 and CDR2 (germline): DFQATT, SNEGSKA (reference sequence). CDR3 region: CSAKDSYEQYF. In DNA, the CDR3 is TGCAGTGCTAAGGACAGCTACGAGCAGTACTTC.

The chain has TRBV4-1 and TRBJ1-1; no definite D call. CDR3 length equals 12 residues. Looked up from germline, CDR1 is MGHRA and CDR2 is YSYEKL. Trimming removed 4 bases at V and 6 bases at J, with 9 bases between. CDR3 bases: TGCGCCAGCAGCCTCCGCGGGGCTGAAGCTTTCTTT. Translating it yields CASSLRGAEAFF.

V usage is TRBV4-1 and J usage is TRBJ1-2; weak D call: TRBD1 (5 bases). The V end was cut by 3 bases, the J end by 0 bases, with 8 bases between. Germline lookup yields CDR1 MGHRA and CDR2 YSYEKL. The CDR3 covers 14 residues. The CDR3 DNA is TGCGCCAGCAGCCAGAAGGGGACTAACTATGGCTACACCTTC. Translating it yields CASSQKGTNYGYTF.

The chain has TRBV19 and TRBJ1-2; maybe TRBD1 (6 bases). The CDR3 totals 15 residues. Germline CDR1 LNHDA, CDR2 SQIVND (reference sequence). V lost 6 bases, J lost 4 bases, and 18 bases lay in between. The CDR3 sequence: CASSGGGRPTYGYTF. The CDR3 DNA reads as TGTGCCAGTAGCGGGGGCGGGAGACCGACCTATGGCTACACCTTC.